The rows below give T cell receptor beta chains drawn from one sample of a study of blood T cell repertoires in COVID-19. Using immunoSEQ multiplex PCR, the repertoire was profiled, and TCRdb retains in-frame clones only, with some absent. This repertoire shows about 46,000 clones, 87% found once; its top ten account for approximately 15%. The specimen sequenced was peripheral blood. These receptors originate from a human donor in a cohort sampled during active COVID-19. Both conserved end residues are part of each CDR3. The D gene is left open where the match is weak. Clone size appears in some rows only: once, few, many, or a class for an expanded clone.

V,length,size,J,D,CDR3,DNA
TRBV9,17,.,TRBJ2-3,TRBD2,CASSPYPGLASTDTQYF,TGTGCCAGCAGTCCTTATCCGGGACTAGCTAGCACAGATACGCAGTATTTT
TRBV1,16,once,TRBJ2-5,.,CTSSQDGGLAEETQYF,TGCACCAGCAGCCAAGATGGAGGACTAGCGGAAGAGACCCAGTACTTC
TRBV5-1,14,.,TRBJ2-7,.,CATRESAGSYEQYF,TGCGCCACCCGCGAGTCGGCGGGATCCTACGAGCAGTACTTC
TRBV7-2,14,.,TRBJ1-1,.,CASSQGQMNTEAFF,TGTGCCAGCAGCCAGGGACAAATGAACACTGAAGCTTTCTTT
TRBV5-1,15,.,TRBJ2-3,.,CASSLGQAGTDTQYF,TGCGCCAGCAGCTTGGGACAGGCCGGCACAGATACGCAGTATTTT
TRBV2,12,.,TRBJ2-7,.,CASRLDSAEQYF,TGTGCCAGCAGACTGGACAGCGCCGAGCAGTACTTC
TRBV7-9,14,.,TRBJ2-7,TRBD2,CASSLSSGAYEQYF,TGTGCCAGCAGCTTATCTAGCGGGGCCTACGAGCAGTACTTC
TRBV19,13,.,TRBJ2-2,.,CASSIGGGGELFF,TGTGCCAGTAGTATAGGTGGCGGCGGGGAGCTGTTTTTT
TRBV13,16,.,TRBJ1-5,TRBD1,CASSFNRGSSNQPQHF,TGTGCCAGCAGCTTCAACAGGGGGTCCAGCAATCAGCCCCAGCATTTT
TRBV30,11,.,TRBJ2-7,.,CAWRERYEQYF,TGTGCCTGGAGAGAGCGGTACGAGCAGTACTTC
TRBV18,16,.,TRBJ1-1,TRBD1,CASSPGTGVRNTEAFF,TGTGCCAGCTCACCCGGGACAGGGGTCCGGAACACTGAAGCTTTCTTT
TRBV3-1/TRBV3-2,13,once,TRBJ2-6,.,CASTPSGANVLTF,TGTGCCAGCACCCCATCTGGGGCCAACGTCCTGACTTTC
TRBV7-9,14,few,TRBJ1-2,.,CASSSQGPLDGYTF,TGTGCCAGCAGCTCCCAGGGCCCCTTGGATGGCTACACCTTC
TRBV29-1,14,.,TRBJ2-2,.,CSVKGTRGTGELFF,TGCAGCGTCAAAGGGACAAGAGGAACCGGGGAGCTGTTTTTT
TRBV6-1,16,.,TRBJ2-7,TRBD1,CASSEIMAGGSYGEYF,TGTGCCAGCAGTGAAATCATGGCAGGGGGCTCCTACGGCGAGTACTTC
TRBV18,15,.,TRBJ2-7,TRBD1,CASSPEQGVVYEQYF,TGTGCCAGCTCACCTGAACAGGGGGTTGTTTACGAGCAGTACTTC
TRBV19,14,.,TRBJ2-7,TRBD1,CASSIPGQKHEQYF,TGTGCCAGTAGTATACCGGGACAGAAGCACGAGCAGTACTTC
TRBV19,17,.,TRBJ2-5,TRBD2,CASTPKPGGERRETQYF,TGTGCCAGTACCCCTAAGCCGGGAGGGGAGAGGCGAGAGACCCAGTACTTC
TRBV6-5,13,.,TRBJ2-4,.,CASIEGGVGIQYF,TGTGCCAGCATCGAGGGGGGGGTCGGCATTCAGTACTTC
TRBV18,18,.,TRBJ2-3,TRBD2,CASSPLPGLAGGSDTQYF,TGTGCCAGCTCACCCCTCCCGGGACTAGCGGGAGGGTCAGATACGCAGTATTTT
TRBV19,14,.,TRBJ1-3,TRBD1,CASSTGTGVNTIYF,TGTGCCAGTAGTACAGGGACAGGGGTAAACACCATATATTTT
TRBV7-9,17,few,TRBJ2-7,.,CASSGYPREWAEYEQYF,TGTGCCAGCAGCGGTTACCCCAGGGAATGGGCAGAGTACGAGCAGTACTTC
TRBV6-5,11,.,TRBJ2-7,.,CASSYRGEQYF,TGTGCCAGCAGTTATCGGGGAGAGCAGTACTTC
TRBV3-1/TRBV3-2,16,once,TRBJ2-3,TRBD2,CASSRRAGVVADTQYF,TGTGCCAGCAGCCGCAGAGCGGGAGTGGTGGCAGATACGCAGTATTTT
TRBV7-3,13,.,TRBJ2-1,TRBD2,CASSFREGAEQFF,TGTGCCAGCAGCTTCCGGGAGGGTGCTGAGCAGTTCTTC
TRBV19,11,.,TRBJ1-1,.,CATLGGTEAFF,TGTGCCACCCTCGGTGGCACTGAAGCTTTCTTT
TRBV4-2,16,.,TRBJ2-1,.,CASSQEGGATYNEQFF,TGTGCCAGCAGCCAAGAGGGCGGGGCGACGTACAATGAGCAGTTCTTC
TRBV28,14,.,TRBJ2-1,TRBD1,CASPWTGGLNEQFF,TGTGCCAGCCCCTGGACAGGGGGCTTAAATGAGCAGTTCTTC
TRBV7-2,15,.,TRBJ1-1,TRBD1,CASSQGQGGNPEAFF,TGTGCCAGCAGCCAGGGACAGGGAGGGAACCCTGAAGCTTTCTTT
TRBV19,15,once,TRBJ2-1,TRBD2,CASSAGTSGRGEQFF,TGTGCCAGTAGCGCCGGGACTAGCGGGAGGGGTGAGCAGTTCTTC
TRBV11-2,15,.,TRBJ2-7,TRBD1,CASSTRPGQGATQYF,TGTGCCAGCAGCACTAGACCAGGACAGGGGGCAACTCAGTACTTC
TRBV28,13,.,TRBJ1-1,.,CASSLSRYTEAFF,TGTGCCAGCAGTTTATCGAGGTATACTGAAGCTTTCTTT
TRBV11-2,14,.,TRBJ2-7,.,CASSLGLRVYEQYF,TGTGCCAGCAGCTTAGGGCTCAGGGTATACGAGCAGTACTTC
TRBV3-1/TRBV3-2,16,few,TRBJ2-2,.,CASSQELSDSAGELFF,TGTGCCAGCAGCCAAGAATTGTCGGACAGTGCCGGGGAGCTGTTTTTT
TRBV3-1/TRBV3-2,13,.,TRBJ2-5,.,CASSQEHRGTQYF,TGTGCCAGCAGCCAAGAGCATCGAGGGACCCAGTACTTC
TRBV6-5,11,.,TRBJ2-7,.,CATRQVYEQYF,TGTGCCACTCGCCAGGTTTACGAGCAGTACTTC
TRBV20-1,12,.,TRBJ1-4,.,CSASERQEKLFF,TGCAGTGCTAGTGAGCGGCAGGAAAAACTGTTTTTT
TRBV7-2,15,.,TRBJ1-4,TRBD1,CASTPQGFTNEKLFF,TGTGCCAGCACCCCACAGGGGTTCACTAATGAAAAACTGTTTTTT
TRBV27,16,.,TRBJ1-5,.,CASSLNQGNKNQPQHF,TGTGCCAGCAGTTTAAACCAGGGTAACAAAAATCAGCCCCAGCATTTT
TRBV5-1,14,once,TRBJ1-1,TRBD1,CASSLYIGTGEAFF,TGCGCCAGCAGCTTGTATATAGGGACAGGTGAAGCTTTCTTT